Below are 2 T cell receptor beta chains sequenced from a single sample in a study of blood T cell repertoires in COVID-19. The data were produced by immunoSEQ multiplex PCR, yet TCRdb's version contains in-frame clones alone and is incomplete. This table has about 220,000 clones, about 83% appearing once. Sample: PBMCs or T cells enriched from blood (not recorded which). The source is a woman aged 45-65 years who had been exposed to COVID-19.

This sequence joins TRBV6-1 and TRBJ1-2; 7 bases map to TRBD1. This CDR3 contains 15 residues. After removal of 1 base from V and 4 bases from J, the junction contained 6 bases not matched to a gene. The germline gives CDR1 MNHNS, CDR2 SASEGT. CDR3 bases: TGTGCCAGCAGTGAAGGGGACAGTGGAGCCTATGGCTACACCTTC. It codes for CASSEGDSGAYGYTF.

The chain has TRBV30 and TRBJ1-3, with TRBD1 as a possible D gene (5 bases). Deletions cut 7 bases from V and 3 bases from J, with 16 bases between. The CDR3 contains 14 residues. The germline gives CDR1 GTSNPN, CDR2 SVGIG (reference sequence). The CDR3 DNA is TGTGCCTATTCAACAGGTTCCATTGGAAACACCATATATTTT. Its translation: CAYSTGSIGNTIYF. Full variable domain (outside the CDR3, taken from reference TRBV30 and TRBJ1-3): SQTIHQWPATLVQPVGSPLSLECTVEGTSNPNLYWYRQAAGRGLQLLFYSVGIGQISSEVPQNLSASRPQDRQFILSSKKLLLSDSGFYLCAYSTGSIGNTIYFGEGSWLTVV.